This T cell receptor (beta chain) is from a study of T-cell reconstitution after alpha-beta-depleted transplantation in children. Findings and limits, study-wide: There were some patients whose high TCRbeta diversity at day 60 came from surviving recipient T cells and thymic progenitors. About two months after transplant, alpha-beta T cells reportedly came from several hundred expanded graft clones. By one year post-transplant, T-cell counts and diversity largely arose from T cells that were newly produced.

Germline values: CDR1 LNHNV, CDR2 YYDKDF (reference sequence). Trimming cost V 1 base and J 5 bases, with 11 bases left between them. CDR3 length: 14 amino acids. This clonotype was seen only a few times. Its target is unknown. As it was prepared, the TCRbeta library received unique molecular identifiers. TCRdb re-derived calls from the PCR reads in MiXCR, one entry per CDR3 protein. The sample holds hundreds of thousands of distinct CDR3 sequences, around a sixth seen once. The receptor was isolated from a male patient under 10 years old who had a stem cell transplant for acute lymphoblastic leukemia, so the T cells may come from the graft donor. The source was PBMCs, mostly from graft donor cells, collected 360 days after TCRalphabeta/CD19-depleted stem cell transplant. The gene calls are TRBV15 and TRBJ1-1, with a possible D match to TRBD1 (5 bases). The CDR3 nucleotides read TGTGCCACCAGCAGAGGGGGCCGGCGGACTGAAGCTTTCTTT. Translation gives CATSRGGRRTEAFF.